This T cell receptor beta chain comes out of a study of shared clonotypes between healthy human individuals. Study-level background: There were three CD4 naive, three CD4 memory, two CD8 naive and one CD8 memory plates per donor.

It was roughly 210 ng DNA, approximately 30,000 T cell genomes, that sorted-subset replicate PCRs used. Measured with immunoSEQ multiplex PCR; TCRdb has only the in-frame clones, and not every one. The repertoire holds 2 million to 2.5 million clones, about 92% seen once, with about 0.41% in the top ten. The CDR3 consists of 17 residues. This clone was picked up one time. Division of CD4+ cells produced a CD45RA+ naive subset and a CD45RA-negative memory subset. The TCR sequence derives from a man aged 18 to 30 in good health. Some clones in this sample may be carry-over from other donors' samples. The sequenced sample was naive CD4+ T cells from PBMCs. Subset denoted: CD45RA+ positively selected. V gene TRBV21-1 combines with J gene TRBJ2-7; no DNA check was done on the table's D call, TRBD2. TRBV21-1 is a pseudogene segment. The CDR3 nucleotides are TGTGCCAGCAGCATGGTGGGGAGAGGACTCCAGCCCTACGAGCAGTACTTC. Protein product: CASSMVGRGLQPYEQYF.